This T cell receptor beta chain was obtained from a study of cytotoxic CD8 clonotypes in ibrutinib-treated CLL (dated by TCRdb to about 2021). With respect to the entire study: The cohort was composed of 11 relapsed/refractory and roughly 15 treatment-naive patients; IGHV unmutated status was identified in some 17 patients. Partial responses were observed in about 25 patients and complete responses in 2; after a median follow-up of around 68 months, remission was maintained in 15 or so patients and progression was observed in roughly 12. Response samples were taken after a median of 12 months on treatment, ranging from about 6 to 40 months. On average, each sample yielded around 250,000 productive templates and 94,082 productive rearrangements. Of the approximately 86 participants in the trial, about two dozen had longitudinal samples available. Cryopreserved peripheral blood mononuclear cells were collected at three points: before therapy, at response, and at either sustained remission or disease progression. Every sample from remission and from progressive disease was obtained while the patients were still on ibrutinib. The paper's findings and limits, for the study overall: Clonality increased at ibrutinib response, stayed stable in sustained remission, and fell back toward baseline at progression. At baseline, clonality was higher than in age-matched healthy donors and showed a strong correlation with circulating CD8+ T-cell counts. Lymph node repertoires were not examined, and the timing of sampling was not matched between patients in sustained remission and those whose disease progressed. Public clonotypes were rare and either shrank or stayed stable during treatment, and the rise in clonality at ibrutinib response reflected expansion of private clonotypes.

On a MiSeq, deep resolution sequencing aimed for a depth between 1 in 1 million and 1 in 200,000 T cells, with each clonotype covered roughly 10x on average. The immunoSEQ hsTCRB Kit was used to generate the TCR beta libraries. The published analysis was carried out like this. ImmunoSEQ Data Assistant and ImmunoSEQ Analyzer were used for data analysis, and V, D and J genes were assigned according to IMGT definitions. Clonality, which ranges from 0 to 1, was calculated as one minus the normalized Shannon entropy of productive rearrangement frequencies. Only overrepresented clonotypes making up at least 0.05% of the repertoire of each patient were included in the public clonotype analysis. Repertoires from around 13 age-matched healthy donors in immuneACCESS were used as clonality controls. TCRdb's version of the immuneACCESS table is confined to in-frame rearrangements and falls short of the full clone set. An unresolved V gene accounts for under half of the shortfall where checked; the remainder is of unknown origin. That table furnishes V, J and clone size, whereas the DNA furnished D and trimming. The sample table shows some 76,000 clones, and roughly 80% are seen once. Less than 40% of the sample is held by the ten biggest clonotypes.

A word on this clone: The specificity of this receptor is unknown. Nothing much larger sits one base from this clone, and base qualities are not available.

The time point label of this sample denotes: roughly 23 months on ibrutinib. For TCR beta library preparation, 1.5 to 2.5 micrograms of genomic DNA were extracted from the cryopreserved PBMCs. Longitudinal blood samples from CLL patients receiving ibrutinib monotherapy were subjected to high-throughput TCR beta sequencing. The patients were enrolled in a single-center, open-label phase 2 trial of ibrutinib monotherapy. Trimming takes 0 bases from V and 5 bases from J, and the germline ends sit 14 bases apart. For CDR1 and CDR2, the germline V gene lists SGHDT and YYEEEE. The CDR3 runs 15 amino acids, cysteine and phenylalanine included. Only the CDR3 DNA stays, 45 bases, in frame from base 1.

This clonotype originated in a human donor with chronic lymphocytic leukemia. This chain joins TRBV5-6 to TRBJ2-5; TRBD2 is perhaps the D gene, given 6 matching bases. This sample comprised PBMCs, obtained after 24 months of ibrutinib treatment. The DNA reads as follows: TGTGCCAGCAGCTTGGTGCCAGGAGGAGGGGAGACCCAGTACTTC. This sequence encodes CASSLVPGGGETQYF.